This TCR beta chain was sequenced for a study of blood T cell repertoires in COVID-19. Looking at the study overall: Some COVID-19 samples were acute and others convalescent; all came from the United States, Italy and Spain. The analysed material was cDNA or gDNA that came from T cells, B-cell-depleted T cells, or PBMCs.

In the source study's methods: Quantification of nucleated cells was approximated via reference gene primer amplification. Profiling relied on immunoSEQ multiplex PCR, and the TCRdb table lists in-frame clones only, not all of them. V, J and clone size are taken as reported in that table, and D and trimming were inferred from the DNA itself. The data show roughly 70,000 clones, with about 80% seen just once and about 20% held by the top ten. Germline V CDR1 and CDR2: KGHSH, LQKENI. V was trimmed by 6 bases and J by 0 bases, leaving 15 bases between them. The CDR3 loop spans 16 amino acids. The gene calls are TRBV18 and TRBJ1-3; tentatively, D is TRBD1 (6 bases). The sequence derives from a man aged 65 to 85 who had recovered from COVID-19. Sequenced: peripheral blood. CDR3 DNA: TGTGCCAGCTCTCAAAACAGGGAATCCTCTGGAAACACCATATATTTT. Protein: CASSQNRESSGNTIYF. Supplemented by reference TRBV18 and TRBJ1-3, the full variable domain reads NAGVMQNPRHLVRRRGQEARLRCSPMKGHSHVYWYRQLPEEGLKFMVYLQKENIIDESGMPKERFSAEFPKEGPSILRIQQVVRGDSAAYFCASSQNRESSGNTIYFGEGSWLTVV.